Here is one T cell receptor beta chain with its context. The sample comes from a study of T cells expressing NK-cell markers. Using the 5' RACE reads, TCRdb records one entry per CDR3 protein without DNA. This table lists about 160,000 distinct CDR3 sequences. In germline, CDR1 is MDHEN, CDR2 SYDVKM. This CDR3 contains 15 residues. Sequences were obtained from blood T cells: a sorted CD56 or NKG2C T cell subset, CD4+ or CD8+ T cells, or bulk PBMC T cells (not recorded which). V is TRBV28 and J is TRBJ2-1; the D call of TRBD1 rests on TCRdb alone, since no DNA is present to check it. This clonotype was obtained from a man aged 18 to 69 in good health. The CDR3 sequence is CASSRGQIFYNEQFF.